Sequencing of this TCR beta chain was carried out in a study of T cell responses to AZD1222 COVID-19 vaccine. Study-level points and caveats: Vaccine-related CD4 TCRs covered spike, predominating at 160-218 and 743-854.

The length of the CDR3 is 14 residues. Germline values: CDR1 MDHEN, CDR2 SYDVKM. Trimming left V 3 bases short and J 0 bases short, with 8 bases between. Sequenced by immunoSEQ multiplex PCR; TCRdb stores in-frame clones only, minus some. Of approximately 80,000 clones listed, approximately 83% were seen once; the top ten hold roughly 3.1%. Comment on this clone: Its specificity is unknown.

The source material was peripheral blood, sampled 28 days after the second AZD1222 dose. The sequence came from an adult who received the AZD1222 COVID-19 vaccine. The chain links TRBV28 to TRBJ2-5; no definite D call. CDR3 sequence: CASSFNRYQETQYF. The CDR3 DNA reads TGTGCCAGCAGTTTTAACCGCTACCAAGAGACCCAGTACTTC.